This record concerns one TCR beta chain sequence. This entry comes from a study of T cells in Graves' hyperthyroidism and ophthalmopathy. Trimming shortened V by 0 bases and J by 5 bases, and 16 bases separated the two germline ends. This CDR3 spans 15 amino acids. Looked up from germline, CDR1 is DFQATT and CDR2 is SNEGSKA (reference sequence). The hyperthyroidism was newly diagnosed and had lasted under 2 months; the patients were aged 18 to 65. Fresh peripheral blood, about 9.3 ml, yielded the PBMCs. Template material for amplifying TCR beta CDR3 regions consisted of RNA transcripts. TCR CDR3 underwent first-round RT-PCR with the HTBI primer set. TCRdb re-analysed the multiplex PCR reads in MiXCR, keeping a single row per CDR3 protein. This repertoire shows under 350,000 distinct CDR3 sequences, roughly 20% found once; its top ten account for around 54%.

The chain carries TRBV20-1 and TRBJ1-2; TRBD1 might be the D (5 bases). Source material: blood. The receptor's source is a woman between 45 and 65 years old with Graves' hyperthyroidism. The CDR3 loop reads CSARDGGRGPYGYTF. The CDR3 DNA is TGCAGTGCTAGAGATGGGGGGAGAGGACCGTATGGCTACACCTTC.